The present T cell receptor (beta chain) was sequenced within a study of regulatory T cells in long-lasting Graves disease. Findings and limits, study-wide: New patients shared around 920 public clonotypes, fewer than the roughly 2,600 shared by persistent patients.

Construction of TCR beta libraries relied on iRepertoire HTBI primers and on Arm-PCR targeting CDR3 regions. MiXCR, applied by TCRdb to the multiplex PCR reads, yields one record per CDR3 protein. The table lists under 350,000 distinct CDR3 sequences, under 25% of them singletons. The CDR3 runs to 14 residues. Germline V gene sequence: CDR1 GTSNPN, CDR2 SVGIG (reference sequence). V was clipped by 3 bases and J by 4 bases, with 15 bases between them. Comment on this clonotype: No antigen is known for it.

The time point was: persistent/refractory GD, antithyroid drugs over 5 years with positive TRAb. TCR sequences were obtained from RNA taken from PBMCs. An endocrinology unit in Xi'an, China, supplied the patients. The gene calls are TRBV30 and TRBJ1-2, with D unresolved. Sequenced material: peripheral blood mononuclear cells (PBMCs), taken when the disease was refractory, from a patient treated with antithyroid drugs. The source is a female donor with Graves disease. The CDR3 region has the DNA TGTGCCTGGAGAATCGGACGGGCCACCTATGGCTACACCTTC. The encoded protein is CAWRIGRATYGYTF.